The next 21 T cell receptor beta chains were all read from a single sample in a study of long-term antiretroviral therapy in people with HIV. At the survey level, the v3.0 immunoSEQ assay was run. Using immunoSEQ multiplex PCR, the repertoire was profiled, and TCRdb retains in-frame clones only, with some absent. Of 37,000 or so clones listed, roughly 80% are singletons. Sequenced here: unsorted PBMCs, sampled 3.4 years after starting antiretroviral therapy. The receptors shown here come from a man aged 25-40 years with HIV.

The V and J genes are TRBV7-9 and TRBJ2-7; 10 positions agree with TRBD1. This CDR3 spans 14 amino acids. Per germline, CDR1 SEHNR and CDR2 FQNEAQ (reference sequence). V was pared by 5 bases and J by 3 bases, with 4 bases of the junction left unmatched. CDR3 sequence (DNA): TGTGCCAGCAGCCAGGGACAGGGGATCTACGAGCAGTACTTC. Its protein is CASSQGQGIYEQYF.

The genes are TRBV4-3 and TRBJ2-7; the D gene is possibly TRBD2 (5 bases). Germline lookup yields CDR1 LGHNA and CDR2 YSLEER. Trimming took 0 bases from V and 9 from J, leaving 15 bases between them. This CDR3 comprises 14 residues. The CDR3 region has the DNA TGCGCCAGCAGCCAAGATTGGCTAGCTCAGACGCAGTACTTC. Protein: CASSQDWLAQTQYF.

The J gene is TRBJ1-5, the V gene TRBV6-6, with a weak D call TRBD1 (5 bases). V was clipped by 5 bases and J by 2 bases, with 10 bases between them. Germline loops: CDR1 MNHNY, CDR2 SVGAGI (reference sequence). CDR3 length equals 14 residues. Here the CDR3 reads CASSTQGGNQPQHF. The CDR3 bases are TGTGCCAGCAGTACTCAGGGAGGCAATCAGCCCCAGCATTTT.

The V call is TRBV28, the J call TRBJ1-1; possibly TRBD1 for D (6 bases). The CDR3 has 15 amino acids. With 6 bases removed from V and 1 base from J, the gap between germline ends came to 15 bases. Germline V CDR1 and CDR2: MDHEN, SYDVKM. In DNA form, the CDR3 reads TGTGCCAGCAGCCAGATACAGGGATCGAACACTGAAGCTTTCTTT. This sequence encodes CASSQIQGSNTEAFF.

This chain connects TRBV7-9 to TRBJ2-3, with D possibly matching TRBD1 (5 bases). V was pared by 4 bases and J by 3 bases, with 11 bases between. In germline, CDR1 is SEHNR, CDR2 FQNEAQ (reference sequence). The CDR3 loop spans 14 amino acids. In nucleotides, the CDR3 is TGTGCCAGCAGCTACAGGCTTCCGACAGATACGCAGTATTTT. Residues: CASSYRLPTDTQYF. The variable domain in full, with the rest retrieved from reference TRBV7-9 and TRBJ2-3, is DTGVSQNPRHKITKRGQNVTFRCDPISEHNRLYWYRQTLGQGPEFLTYFQNEAQLEKSRLLSDRFSAERPKGSFSTLEIQRTEQGDSAMYLCASSYRLPTDTQYFGPGTRLTVL.

CDR3 coding DNA: TGTGCCAGCAGTCCCGCAGGGGCGTCCTACGAGCAGTACTTC. It codes for CASSPAGASYEQYF. This chain links TRBV27 with TRBJ2-7, with a tentative D call TRBD1 (6 bases). Germline CDR1 reads MNHEY; CDR2 reads SMNVEV (reference sequence). The CDR3 covers 14 residues. V gave up 5 bases and J gave up 1 base, with 12 bases separating them.

J is TRBJ1-4 and V is TRBV28; 7 bases align to TRBD1. Germline V lookup: CDR1 MDHEN, CDR2 SYDVKM. This CDR3 spans 15 amino acids. V was clipped by 4 bases and J by 7 bases; unmatched bases: 9. The CDR3 DNA follows: TGTGCCAGCAGTTCAAGACAGGGTGTGGTTGAAAAACTGTTTTTT. Translated: CASSSRQGVVEKLFF.

The chain has TRBV30 and TRBJ1-3, with D perhaps TRBD1 (6 bases). The V end was cut by 7 bases, the J end by 0 bases, with 22 bases between. This CDR3 spans 17 amino acids. CDR1 is GTSNPN and CDR2 is SVGIG in the germline V gene (reference sequence). The CDR3, as DNA: TGTGCCTCCACCGGGACATCCTCTCTGAGCTCTGGAAACACCATATATTTT. Its protein product is CASTGTSSLSSGNTIYF.

V and J are TRBV4-2 and TRBJ2-5, with TRBD2 matching over 11 bases. The CDR3 consists of 17 residues. Trimming cost V 4 bases and J 3 bases; bases outside gene matches: 10. The germline gives CDR1 LGHNA, CDR2 YNFKEQ. The CDR3 reads CASSPRKGLADEETQYF. CDR3 DNA sequence: TGTGCCAGCAGCCCGAGGAAGGGACTAGCGGACGAAGAGACCCAGTACTTC.

The chain combines TRBV7-2 with TRBJ2-7; D is perhaps TRBD1 (5 bases). The CDR3 loop spans 14 amino acids. Germline values: CDR1 SGHTA, CDR2 FQGNSA. Trimming left V 2 bases short and J 3 bases short, with 11 bases between. CDR3 sequence: CASSLRQFNYEQYF. CDR3 nucleotides: TGTGCCAGCAGCTTAAGACAGTTTAACTACGAGCAGTACTTC.

The rearrangement links TRBV14 to TRBJ2-1, with a tentative D call TRBD1 (5 bases). The CDR3 totals 15 residues. V dropped 4 bases and J dropped 2 bases, with 12 bases sitting between them. Germline CDR1 reads SGHDN; CDR2 reads FVKESK. The CDR3 DNA follows: TGTGCCAGCAGCCGTCGGCAGGGCACCTACAATGAGCAGTTCTTC. It is translated as CASSRRQGTYNEQFF.

The gene calls are TRBV5-6 and TRBJ1-4; no definite D call. The germline gives CDR1 SGHDT, CDR2 YYEEEE. Trimming left V 1 base short and J 5 bases short, with 9 bases between. CDR3 length: 14 amino acids. The DNA for the CDR3 is TGTGCCAGCAGCTTGAGGCGGAGGAATGAAAAACTGTTTTTT. This codes for CASSLRRRNEKLFF.

This chain links TRBV27 with TRBJ2-3, with D maybe TRBD1 (6 bases). V shed 0 bases and J shed 2 bases, with 12 bases lying between them. This CDR3 is 16 amino acids long. Germline lookup yields CDR1 MNHEY and CDR2 SMNVEV (reference sequence). CDR3 nucleotides: TGTGCCAGCAGTTTATCGCGGACAGAAGCCACAGATACGCAGTATTTT. Its protein product is CASSLSRTEATDTQYF.

CDR3 residues: CSARDGGELFF. In nucleotides, the CDR3 is TGCAGTGCTAGAGATGGCGGGGAGCTGTTTTTT. The rearrangement links TRBV20-1 to TRBJ2-2; D ambiguous. The CDR3 consists of 11 residues. Trimming stripped 0 bases from V and 7 bases from J, with 3 bases between. Germline loops: CDR1 DFQATT, CDR2 SNEGSKA (reference sequence).

The chain combines TRBV19 with TRBJ2-6; 7 nucleotides align to TRBD1. The trim removed 7 bases at V and 2 bases at J, leaving 8 bases unmatched. The germline V gene encodes CDR1 LNHDA and CDR2 SQIVND (reference sequence). This CDR3 region has 16 residues. The CDR3 loop reads CASTDRVVPGANVLTF. CDR3 sequence (DNA): TGTGCCAGTACCGACAGGGTAGTGCCTGGGGCCAACGTCCTGACTTTC.

The rearrangement joins TRBV5-1 to TRBJ2-7, with TRBD2 identical over 8 bases. J gave up 5 bases and V 4 bases, and 14 bases lay outside the gene matches. Germline CDR1 reads SGHRS; CDR2 reads YFSETQ. The CDR3 runs to 16 residues. CDR3 in DNA: TGCGCCAGCAGCATCGCATCCGGGACTAGGGTAAACGAGCAGTACTTC. Protein: CASSIASGTRVNEQYF.

V usage is TRBV28 and J usage is TRBJ2-7; 8 bases agree with TRBD2. The V and J ends lost 6 bases and 3 bases, in that order; junction bases with no gene match: 7. The length of the CDR3 is 14 residues. CDR1 MDHEN and CDR2 SYDVKM come from the germline V gene. The CDR3 reads CASRPSGSGYEQYF. The CDR3 DNA is TGTGCCAGCAGACCCAGCGGGAGTGGCTACGAGCAGTACTTC.

V gene TRBV29-1 combines with J gene TRBJ2-7; a possible D gene is TRBD1 (6 bases). This CDR3 comprises 13 residues. CDR1 is SQVTM, CDR2 ANQGSEA, per germline. The V gene lost 4 bases and the J gene lost 2 bases, with 12 bases spanning the gap. CDR3 protein: CSVGDKVTYEQYF. The CDR3 DNA sequence: TGCAGCGTTGGGGACAAGGTTACCTACGAGCAGTACTTC.

This chain uses TRBV5-4 with TRBJ2-3; D could derive from TRBD1 or TRBD2 (5 bases each). V gave up 0 bases and J gave up 4 bases, with 21 bases separating them. Per germline, CDR1 SGHNT and CDR2 YYREEE (reference sequence). The CDR3 is 18 residues long. CDR3 sequence reads: CASSLAGPSRDGADTQYF. The CDR3 coding sequence is TGTGCCAGCAGCTTGGCAGGGCCTTCACGGGACGGGGCAGATACGCAGTATTTT.

This clone was seen only a few times. The chain is built from TRBV29-1 and TRBJ2-5; 11 positions agree with TRBD1. Germline V CDR1 and CDR2: SQVTM, ANQGSEA. J was trimmed by 5 bases and V by 0 bases; bases with no gene match: 5. The CDR3 is 15 residues long. The CDR3 spells CSVEEDRGRAETQYF. The CDR3 nucleotides read TGCAGCGTTGAAGAGGACAGGGGGCGGGCGGAGACCCAGTACTTC.

The CDR3 sequence is CASSQADSLNEKLFF. In nucleotides, the CDR3 is TGCGCCAGCAGCCAAGCGGACAGCTTGAATGAAAAACTGTTTTTT. The chain joins TRBV4-3 to TRBJ1-4; possible D gene TRBD1, 6 bases. Trimming left V 1 base short and J 5 bases short, with 11 bases between. Germline V gene sequence: CDR1 LGHNA, CDR2 YSLEER. The CDR3 consists of 15 residues.